These 13 T cell receptor beta chains were all obtained from the same sample, sequenced in a study of regulatory T cells in long-lasting Graves disease. Assembly of TCR beta libraries relied on iRepertoire HTBI primers together with Arm-PCR of CDR3 regions. From the multiplex PCR reads, TCRdb called clonotypes with MiXCR, one entry per CDR3 protein. The table includes about 470,000 distinct CDR3 sequences, less than 25% detected once. Time point noted: persistent/refractory GD, antithyroid drugs over 5 years with positive TRAb. Making the TCR library involved RNA that had been extracted from PBMCs. The material was peripheral blood mononuclear cells (PBMCs), obtained when the disease was refractory, from a patient treated with antithyroid drugs. These receptors were obtained from a female donor with Graves disease.

This clonotype has more than one count but fewer than ten. The V and J genes are TRBV7-8 and TRBJ2-7, with TRBD1 matching over 8 bases. J gave up 6 bases and V 1 base, and 5 bases lay outside the gene matches. Looked up from germline, CDR1 is SGHVS and CDR2 is FQNEAQ. The CDR3 is 14 amino acids. The DNA of the CDR3 is TGTGCCAGCAGCTTAGTGGCAGGGGGCAGCGAGCAGTACTTC. This encodes CASSLVAGGSEQYF.

The rearrangement joins TRBV28 to TRBJ2-2; TRBD2 agrees at 11 bases. The CDR3 is 18 residues long. CDR1 and CDR2 (germline): MDHEN, SYDVKM. Trimming removed 4 bases from V and 2 bases from J; junction bases left unmatched: 9. CDR3 nucleotide sequence: TGTGCCAGCAGTTATGTTAGCGGGAGGGCGTTAAACACCGGGGAGCTGTTTTTT. Amino acid sequence: CASSYVSGRALNTGELFF.

The table lists this clonotype with many counts. This chain's CDR3 is CATKPAGAGAEQYF. CDR3 nucleotides: TGTGCCACCAAACCAGCGGGGGCAGGAGCCGAGCAGTACTTC. The chain employs TRBV24-1 and TRBJ2-7, with 8 bases fitting TRBD2. Germline CDR1 reads KGHDR; CDR2 reads SFDVKD. V lost 8 bases, J lost 6 bases, and 11 bases stayed unmatched. CDR3 length equals 14 residues.

This clonotype was recorded a few times. The V call is TRBV9, the J call TRBJ2-5; no reliable D call. CDR1 is SGDLS, CDR2 YYNGEE, per germline. This CDR3 spans 15 amino acids. Trimming pared 0 bases from V and 2 bases from J, leaving 11 bases between. CDR3 nucleotides: TGTGCCAGCAGCGTAGGAGTCAGGCCACAAGAGACCCAGTACTTC. Residues: CASSVGVRPQETQYF.

Only a few counts were recorded for this clonotype. The chain employs TRBV10-1 and TRBJ2-5; possibly TRBD1 or TRBD2 for D (6 bases each). V lost 11 bases and J lost 5, with 21 bases in between. CDR3 size: 14 residues. CDR1 and CDR2 (germline): WNHNN, SYGVQD (reference sequence). The CDR3 here is CALGAGKSGETQYF. DNA of the CDR3: TGCGCCCTGGGGGCGGGAAAGTCGGGTGAGACCCAGTACTTC.

A few counts support this clonotype. The chain carries TRBV5-5 and TRBJ2-5; D might be TRBD1 (5 bases). There are 17 residues in the CDR3. The germline V gene has CDR1 SGHKS and CDR2 YYEKEE (reference sequence). The V gene lost 0 bases and the J gene lost 2 bases, with 17 bases spanning the gap. Written as DNA, the CDR3 is TGTGCCAGCAGCTTGGATACAGGTCCCCCTATTCAAGAGACCCAGTACTTC. Amino acid sequence: CASSLDTGPPIQETQYF.

This clonotype was observed at least ten times. DNA of the CDR3: TGTGCCAGCAGTCCTATCGGACAGGGGATAGAGGAGCAGTACTTC. Protein sequence: CASSPIGQGIEEQYF. The genes are TRBV6-1 and TRBJ2-7; 9 bases agree with TRBD1. V was pared by 5 bases and J by 7 bases, with 12 bases of the junction left unmatched. Looked up from germline, CDR1 is MNHNS and CDR2 is SASEGT. The CDR3 consists of 15 residues.

This clonotype was counted only a few times. The CDR3: CASRASIAGGPEQFF. CDR3 nucleotides: TGCGCCAGCAGGGCCTCCATCGCGGGAGGGCCCGAGCAGTTCTTC. The V gene is TRBV5-1, the J gene TRBJ2-1; 9 positions match TRBD2. Germline lookup yields CDR1 SGHRS and CDR2 YFSETQ. Trimming at V came to 5 bases and at J to 10 bases, leaving 13 bases not matched to a gene. The CDR3 extends over 15 amino acids.

This clonotype was detected ten times or more. The V call is TRBV7-9, the J call TRBJ1-1; no firm D call. Germline V gives CDR1 SEHNR, CDR2 FQNEAQ (reference sequence). Trimming took off 5 bases at V and 3 bases at J, with 10 bases between the two ends. The CDR3 loop spans 13 amino acids. The CDR3 DNA reads TGTGCCAGCAGCGCGTCGCGGGACACTGAAGCTTTCTTT. Protein sequence: CASSASRDTEAFF.

This clonotype was seen ten or more times. This chain connects TRBV3-1 to TRBJ1-1; possible D gene TRBD1, 5 bases. The CDR3 consists of 13 residues. Germline assignment: CDR1 LGHDT and CDR2 YNNKEL (reference sequence). V was pared by 0 bases and J by 5 bases, with 7 bases between. The CDR3 region has the DNA TGTGCCAGCAGCCAAGAAGGGGAAACTGAAGCTTTCTTT. It codes for CASSQEGETEAFF.

The gene calls are TRBV7-3 and TRBJ2-1; 7 bases map to TRBD2. Germline assignment: CDR1 SGHTA and CDR2 FQGTGA. The CDR3 sequence is 13 residues long. Trimming at V came to 1 base and at J to 10 bases, leaving 4 bases not matched to a gene. For the CDR3, the DNA is TGTGCCAGCAGCTTAATAGAGGGAGGGGAGCAGTTCTTC. Protein sequence: CASSLIEGGEQFF.

V is TRBV7-9 and J is TRBJ1-2; D gene uncertain. The V end was cut by 5 bases, the J end by 4 bases, with 14 bases between. The CDR3 loop spans 14 amino acids. CDR1 and CDR2 (germline): SEHNR, FQNEAQ (reference sequence). The CDR3 sequence is CASSPNKEIYGYTF. In nucleotides, the CDR3 is TGTGCCAGCAGCCCTAACAAGGAGATCTATGGCTACACCTTC.

This clonotype showed up many times. The chain joins TRBV28 to TRBJ2-7; a possible D gene is TRBD1 (6 bases). V was trimmed by 4 bases and J by 4 bases, leaving 20 bases between them. CDR1 MDHEN and CDR2 SYDVKM come from the germline V gene. The CDR3 is 16 amino acids. In nucleotides, the CDR3 is TGTGCCAGCAGTTCAGAGGCAGGGGTAGTGAGGTACGAGCAGTACTTC. It encodes CASSSEAGVVRYEQYF.